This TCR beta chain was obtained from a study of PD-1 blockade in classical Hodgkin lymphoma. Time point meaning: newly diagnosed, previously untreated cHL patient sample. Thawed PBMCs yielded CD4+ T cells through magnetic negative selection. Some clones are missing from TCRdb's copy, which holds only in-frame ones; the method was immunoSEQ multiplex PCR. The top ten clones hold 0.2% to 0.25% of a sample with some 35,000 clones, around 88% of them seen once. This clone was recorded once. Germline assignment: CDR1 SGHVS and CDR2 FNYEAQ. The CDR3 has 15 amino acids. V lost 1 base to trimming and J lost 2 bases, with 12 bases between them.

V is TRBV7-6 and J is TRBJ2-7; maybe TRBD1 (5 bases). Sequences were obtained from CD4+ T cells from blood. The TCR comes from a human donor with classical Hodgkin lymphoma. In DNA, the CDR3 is TGTGCCAGCAGCTTAGATCCAGGGTTTACCTACGAGCAGTACTTC. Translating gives CASSLDPGFTYEQYF.